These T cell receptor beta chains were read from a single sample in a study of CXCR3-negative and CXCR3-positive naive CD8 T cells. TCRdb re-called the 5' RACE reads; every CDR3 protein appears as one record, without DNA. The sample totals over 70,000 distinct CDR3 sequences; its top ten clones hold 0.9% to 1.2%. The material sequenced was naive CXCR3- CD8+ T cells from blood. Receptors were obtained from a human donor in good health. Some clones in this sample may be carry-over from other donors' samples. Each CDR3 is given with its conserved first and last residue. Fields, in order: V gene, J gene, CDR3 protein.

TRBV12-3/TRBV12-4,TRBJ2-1,CASIGAAYNEQFF
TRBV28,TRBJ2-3,CASSYIGRVSGADTSSTDTQYF
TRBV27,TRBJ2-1,CASSVASSSNEQFF
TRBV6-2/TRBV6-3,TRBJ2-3,CPSSPETSGTSDTQYF
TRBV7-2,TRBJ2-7,CASSGTGTGFYEQYF
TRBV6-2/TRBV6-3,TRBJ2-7,CASSYSTSGGSYEQYF
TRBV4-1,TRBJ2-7,CASSQGPDPAYEQYF
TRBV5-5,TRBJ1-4,CASSNSDATNEKLFF
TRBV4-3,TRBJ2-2,CASSQDWPSGGASGELFF
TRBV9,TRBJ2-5,CASSAYCGQGAVETQYF
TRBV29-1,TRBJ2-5,CSGLQGLGETQYF